This T cell receptor beta chain was captured by sequencing in a study of blood T cell repertoires in COVID-19. TCRdb's copy holds only in-frame clones and misses some; the assay was immunoSEQ multiplex PCR. The top ten clones hold approximately 3% of a sample with a few hundred thousand clones, more than 80% of them seen once. The CDR3 length is 16 residues. With 4 bases removed from V and 2 bases from J, the gap between germline ends came to 17 bases. Germline assignment: CDR1 SGHNT and CDR2 YYREEE (reference sequence). Sequenced input: peripheral blood. V and J are TRBV5-4 and TRBJ2-3; maybe TRBD2 (6 bases). The clonotype comes from a young woman with COVID-19, enrolled during active disease. The DNA for the CDR3 is TGTGCCAGCAGCCCCGGTGGTTCTAGCGACACAGATACGCAGTATTTT. Protein product: CASSPGGSSDTDTQYF.